The 5 T cell receptor beta chains listed next were all sequenced from one sample in a study of T cells after posttransplantation cyclophosphamide. Generated by immunoSEQ multiplex PCR, the TCRdb table keeps only in-frame clones and is missing some. The data show 35,000 to 50,000 clones, less than 95% seen once. Cyclophosphamide on days +3 and +4 followed busulfan-fludarabine conditioning and a marrow graft. The source material was PBMCs, sampled 55 to 70 days after allogeneic stem cell transplant with posttransplant cyclophosphamide. These receptors all stem from a male patient between 60 and 69 years old who received an allogeneic stem cell transplant from a related donor and was CMV-positive. Some of the T cells might come from the graft donor.

The chain carries TRBV29-1 and TRBJ1-2, with a tentative D call TRBD1 (5 bases). Trimming cost V 6 bases and J 7 bases, with 18 bases left between them. The CDR3 has 13 residues. Germline values: CDR1 SQVTM, CDR2 ANQGSEA. CDR3 sequence reads: CSVPGQGWRGYTF. The CDR3 nucleotides read TGCAGCGTGCCCGGGCAGGGATGGCGTGGCTACACCTTC.

This chain links TRBV14 with TRBJ1-6; D is unresolved. The CDR3 contains 14 residues. V lost 1 base and J 9 bases, leaving 10 bases between the germline ends. The germline gives CDR1 SGHDN, CDR2 FVKESK. The CDR3 sequence is CASSQVEGGSPLHF. The CDR3 DNA is TGTGCCAGCAGCCAAGTAGAGGGTGGTTCACCCCTCCACTTT.

A single count supports this clone. V and J are TRBV6-6 and TRBJ2-1, with 7 nucleotides matching TRBD1. The trim removed 8 bases at V and 0 bases at J, leaving 7 bases unmatched. This CDR3 has 15 amino acids. Germline V gene sequence: CDR1 MNHNY, CDR2 SVGAGI (reference sequence). CDR3 residues: CASGTGQPSYNEQFF. The DNA for the CDR3 is TGTGCCAGCGGGACGGGACAGCCCTCCTACAATGAGCAGTTCTTC.

The V gene is TRBV5-4, the J gene TRBJ1-2, with D tentatively TRBD1 (6 bases). The CDR3 covers 15 residues. Germline V gene data show CDR1 as SGHNT and CDR2 as YYREEE (reference sequence). V was clipped by 4 bases and J by 8 bases, with 21 bases between them. For the CDR3, the DNA is TGTGCCAGCAGCACCCGGGACACCTTCATGTTGGGCTACACCTTC. It specifies CASSTRDTFMLGYTF.

V and J are TRBV21-1 and TRBJ2-5; the table names TRBD2, a call not compared with the DNA. TRBV21-1 is a pseudogene. The length of the CDR3 is 16 residues. CDR3 in DNA: TGTGCCAGCAGCAAAGTCCTTGTCAGAGGGCTGGAGACCCAGTACTTC. This codes for CASSKVLVRGLETQYF.